The rows below give T cell receptor beta chains drawn from one sample of a study of T cells in Graves' hyperthyroidism and ophthalmopathy. One entry per CDR3 protein, called by TCRdb with MiXCR from the multiplex PCR reads. The sample lists approximately 350,000 distinct CDR3 sequences, 15% occurring once. Sequenced: blood. The receptors come from a woman aged 55-70 years with Graves' ophthalmopathy. Both conserved end residues are part of each CDR3. The D gene is left open where the match is weak. Size is omitted from some rows. Given values are once, few, many or a class for expanded clones.

CDR3	DNA	D	size	V	J
CASSPQEWGSSYNEQFF	TGTGCCAGCAGCCCCCAAGAGTGGGGGAGCTCCTACAATGAGCAGTTCTTC	.	many	TRBV7-2	TRBJ2-1
CASSPGAGNTDTQYF	TGTGCCAGCAGCCCCGGGGCCGGGAACACAGATACGCAGTATTTT	.	many	TRBV11-3	TRBJ2-3
CASRLTGNYEQYF	TGTGCCAGCAGGTTGACCGGGAATTACGAGCAGTACTTC	.	.	TRBV2	TRBJ2-7
CASIGGQSPLHF	TGTGCCAGCATCGGGGGGCAGTCACCCCTCCACTTT	.	.	TRBV2	TRBJ1-6
CASSQDQGEKLFF	TGTGCCAGCAGCCAAGACCAGGGTGAAAAACTGTTTTTT	.	many	TRBV3-1	TRBJ1-4
CASSSSTGNRNTEAFF	TGTGCCAGCAGCTCCTCGACCGGGAACAGGAACACTGAAGCTTTCTTT	.	many	TRBV7-2	TRBJ1-1
CASSPSTSGIGETQYF	TGTGCCAGCAGTCCTTCGACTAGCGGGATAGGAGAGACCCAGTACTTC	TRBD2	many	TRBV6-1	TRBJ2-5
CASKVSYETGELFF	TGTGCCAGCAAGGTGTCCTACGAAACCGGGGAGCTGTTTTTT	.	few	TRBV7-9	TRBJ2-2
CASSDNGQKNTIYF	TGTGCCAGCAGCGACAACGGACAGAAAAACACCATATATTTT	.	few	TRBV9	TRBJ1-3
CASSLKSGQGATDTQYF	TGTGCCAGCAGTTTAAAGTCGGGACAGGGGGCAACAGATACGCAGTATTTT	TRBD1	many	TRBV27	TRBJ2-3
CASSWSRSRNEQYF	TGTGCCAGCAGTTGGAGCCGGAGTCGCAACGAGCAGTACTTC	.	few	TRBV6-5	TRBJ2-7
CAWSSGTGHTEAFF	TGTGCCTGGTCCTCAGGGACAGGACACACTGAAGCTTTCTTT	TRBD1	many	TRBV30	TRBJ1-1
CASSLNSGGYNEQFF	TGTGCCAGCAGTTTAAATAGCGGGGGCTACAATGAGCAGTTCTTC	TRBD2	few	TRBV27	TRBJ2-1
CASSRNSGGQETQYF	TGTGCCAGCAGCCGGAATAGCGGAGGGCAAGAGACCCAGTACTTC	.	many	TRBV3-1	TRBJ2-5
CASSYPGLAGGLDTDTQYF	TGTGCCAGCAGTTACCCGGGACTAGCGGGAGGGCTTGACACAGATACGCAGTATTTT	TRBD2	.	TRBV6-9	TRBJ2-3
CASSLGAGAEQFF	TGTGCCAGCAGTTTAGGGGCGGGAGCAGAGCAGTTCTTC	TRBD2	many	TRBV12-3/TRBV12-4	TRBJ2-1
CASSTPTSGGSTDTQYF	TGTGCCAGCAGCACTCCTACTAGCGGAGGCAGCACAGATACGCAGTATTTT	TRBD2	many	TRBV11-2	TRBJ2-3
CASSNSPGTGTYEQYF	TGTGCCAGCAGCAACAGCCCCGGGACAGGCACCTACGAGCAGTACTTC	TRBD1	many	TRBV5-6	TRBJ2-7
CASSSPGGANSPLHF	TGTGCCAGCAGCTCCCCCGGGGGGGCTAATTCACCCCTCCACTTT	.	.	TRBV9	TRBJ1-6
CASSPRTSNEQFF	TGTGCCAGCAGCCCCCGGACTAGCAATGAGCAGTTCTTC	TRBD2	few	TRBV13	TRBJ2-1
CASGQQGKDTQYF	TGCGCCAGCGGGCAACAGGGGAAAGATACGCAGTATTTT	TRBD1	many	TRBV10-2	TRBJ2-3
CASSRHSNYEQYF	TGTGCCAGCAGCAGGCACAGCAACTACGAGCAGTACTTC	.	many	TRBV6-2/TRBV6-3	TRBJ2-7
CASTEEDITRELFF	TGTGCCAGCACCGAGGAAGACATCACCAGGGAGCTGTTTTTT	.	once	TRBV25-1	TRBJ2-2
CSARISPSGRIHEQFF	TGCAGTGCTAGAATTTCCCCCAGCGGGAGAATCCATGAGCAGTTCTTC	TRBD2	.	TRBV20-1	TRBJ2-1
CSALRGTTSGELFF	TGCAGCGCCCTGAGGGGCACTACCAGCGGGGAGCTGTTTTTT	.	few	TRBV29-1	TRBJ2-2
CATSRDSWTGGTSGNYNEQFF	TGTGCCACCAGCAGAGACTCGTGGACAGGAGGGACTAGCGGGAACTACAATGAGCAGTTCTTC	TRBD2	.	TRBV15	TRBJ2-1
CASSVGQGVNSPLHF	TGTGCCAGCAGCGTTGGACAGGGGGTGAATTCACCCCTCCACTTT	TRBD1	many	TRBV13	TRBJ1-6
CASSSNHRDPPYEQYF	TGTGCCAGCAGTTCCAATCACCGGGACCCCCCCTACGAGCAGTACTTC	.	many	TRBV6-5	TRBJ2-7